The 16 T cell receptor beta chains reported below all come from one sample, sequenced in a study of OX40 agonist ivuxolimab in advanced cancers. The method was immunoSEQ multiplex PCR; TCRdb's version includes in-frame clones alone and lacks a portion of them. Among tens of thousands of clones listed, about 80% were seen once. Sequencing was performed on CD4+ or CD8+ T cells sorted from blood, taken in a trial of the OX40 agonist ivuxolimab. The receptors here all came from an adult with an advanced solid tumor such as melanoma, head and neck, liver or kidney cancer.

This chain connects TRBV11-3 to TRBJ2-1, with D possibly matching TRBD2 (5 bases). The CDR3 totals 18 residues. The V gene lost 4 bases and the J gene lost 2 bases, with 21 bases spanning the gap. Germline CDR1 and CDR2: SGHNT and YENEEA. The CDR3 nucleotides are TGTGCCAGCAGCTCCAAAACCCCATTGAGGGAAACCTACAATGAGCAGTTCTTC. Amino acid sequence: CASSSKTPLRETYNEQFF.

The chain carries TRBV19 and TRBJ1-1; TRBD1 aligns across 10 bases. The V gene's germline CDR1 is LNHDA and CDR2 SQIVND (reference sequence). The V segment lost 6 bases and the J segment 4 bases; nucleotides outside the gene matches: 5. The CDR3 has 14 residues. The CDR3 region is CASRLRQGATEAFF. The CDR3 nucleotides read TGTGCCAGTAGGCTCCGACAGGGGGCCACTGAAGCTTTCTTT.

V and J are TRBV5-1 and TRBJ2-2; D is ambiguous. The CDR3 runs to 11 residues. Germline CDR1 and CDR2: SGHRS and YFSETQ. V lost 7 bases, J lost 6 bases, and 7 bases lay in between. The CDR3 DNA is TGCGCCAGCGGCAGATCCGGGGAGCTGTTTTTT. This encodes CASGRSGELFF.

This chain joins TRBV5-1 and TRBJ2-1; the D is unclear. Germline V gene data show CDR1 as SGHRS and CDR2 as YFSETQ. Trimming removed 0 bases from V and 9 bases from J, with 7 bases in between. There are 12 residues in the CDR3. Here the CDR3 reads CASSLGGGEQFF. The CDR3 nucleotides read TGCGCCAGCAGCTTGGGCGGTGGTGAGCAGTTCTTC.

The chain combines TRBV6-4 with TRBJ1-6; 10 bases are shared with TRBD1. This CDR3 is built from 15 residues. Trimming took 5 bases from V and 8 from J; bases not matched to a gene: 6. From germline, CDR1 is MRHNA and CDR2 SNTAGT. DNA of the CDR3: TGTGCCAGCAGTATCACCGGGACAGGGGATTCACCCCTCCACTTT. Encoded protein: CASSITGTGDSPLHF.

The chain couples TRBV29-1 to TRBJ2-2, with 10 bases fitting TRBD2. This CDR3 region has 13 residues. Germline CDR1 and CDR2: SQVTM and ANQGSEA. The V segment lost 5 bases and the J segment 8 bases; nucleotides outside the gene matches: 5. The CDR3 DNA reads TGCAGCGTTAGCGGGGGGGCAGGTGGGGAGCTGTTTTTT. Amino acids: CSVSGGAGGELFF.

CDR3: CASSNPRTGTYEQYF. The CDR3 DNA reads as TGTGCCAGCAGCAACCCAAGGACAGGAACCTACGAGCAGTACTTC. This chain links TRBV21-1 with TRBJ2-7; TRBD1, as called in the table, went unchecked against the DNA. TRBV21-1 constitutes a pseudogene. The CDR3 covers 15 residues.

Of note for this clone: At one boundary the junction diverges from the germline segment, which might be a read error. The CDR3 loop is CASSIDGNYGYTF. The CDR3 DNA follows: TGTGCCAGTAGTATCGACGGAAACTACGGCTACACCTTC. The genes are TRBV19 and TRBJ1-2; D gene ambiguous. The V gene's germline CDR1 is LNHDA and CDR2 SQIVND (reference sequence). The CDR3 spans 13 residues. Supplemented by reference TRBV19 and TRBJ1-2, the full variable domain reads DGGITQSPKYLFRKEGQNVTLSCEQNLNHDAMYWYRQDPGQGLRLIYYSQIVNDFQKGDIAEGYSVSREKKESFPLTVTSAQKNPTAFYLCASSIDGNYGYTFGSGTRLTVV.

This sequence joins TRBV9 and TRBJ1-1, with TRBD1 as a possible D gene (5 bases). CDR3 length equals 15 residues. The ends were cut back, 3 bases at V and 4 bases at J, with 16 bases in the middle. Germline V gene data show CDR1 as SGDLS and CDR2 as YYNGEE. The DNA of the CDR3 is TGTGCCAGCAGCGCCGGGAGCTCCGGGGCCACTGAAGCTTTCTTT. Translated: CASSAGSSGATEAFF.

The CDR3 sequence is CAWIHRRGTNEKLFF. The CDR3 DNA sequence: TGTGCCTGGATCCACCGGAGGGGAACTAATGAAAAACTGTTTTTT. V gene TRBV30 combines with J gene TRBJ1-4, with D tentatively TRBD1 (5 bases). Germline V gene data show CDR1 as GTSNPN and CDR2 as SVGIG (reference sequence). Trimming removed 4 bases from V and 1 base from J, with 13 bases in between. This CDR3 is 15 amino acids long.

The gene calls are TRBV19 and TRBJ2-7; 7 bases map to TRBD1. V lost 4 bases, J lost 3 bases, and 6 bases stayed unmatched. The CDR3 runs 14 residues. Per germline, CDR1 LNHDA and CDR2 SQIVND (reference sequence). The CDR3 DNA follows: TGTGCCAGTAGTAGGGACAGAAGACACTACGAGCAGTACTTC. Translation gives CASSRDRRHYEQYF. Full variable domain (missing parts from reference TRBV19 and TRBJ2-7): DGGITQSPKYLFRKEGQNVTLSCEQNLNHDAMYWYRQDPGQGLRLIYYSQIVNDFQKGDIAEGYSVSREKKESFPLTVTSAQKNPTAFYLCASSRDRRHYEQYFGPGTRLTVT.

This clone appeared a single time. The J gene is TRBJ2-3, the V gene TRBV4-1; 8 positions match TRBD1. From germline, CDR1 is MGHRA and CDR2 YSYEKL. Trimming took 2 bases from V and 2 from J; bases not matched to a gene: 9. This CDR3 has 17 amino acids. In DNA form, the CDR3 reads TGCGCCAGCAGCCAACTAGGCGGGACAGGTCCCACAGATACGCAGTATTTT. Translating it yields CASSQLGGTGPTDTQYF.

The chain employs TRBV5-1 and TRBJ2-7, with TRBD1 as a possible D gene (5 bases). Deletions cut 7 bases from V and 3 bases from J, with 20 bases between. Germline V gene data show CDR1 as SGHRS and CDR2 as YFSETQ. The CDR3 is 15 residues long. CDR3 nucleotide sequence: TGCGCCAGCCGCCCGACAGAGATCGCCTACTACGAGCAGTACTTC. It codes for CASRPTEIAYYEQYF.

The chain is built from TRBV19 and TRBJ1-4; tentative D call: TRBD1 (5 bases). V lost 7 bases and J lost 2, with 14 bases in between. The germline CDR1 and CDR2 sequences are LNHDA and SQIVND (reference sequence). The CDR3 sequence is 15 residues long. In nucleotides, the CDR3 is TGTGCCAGTACCATCAGGCCAGGGACTAATGAAAAACTGTTTTTT. Encoded protein: CASTIRPGTNEKLFF.

V is TRBV19 and J is TRBJ1-2, with TRBD1 identical over 8 bases. Per germline, CDR1 LNHDA and CDR2 SQIVND (reference sequence). Trimming at V came to 6 bases and at J to 6 bases, leaving 6 bases not matched to a gene. CDR3 length equals 13 residues. The CDR3 protein is CASRGRQGNGYTF. The CDR3 DNA is TGTGCCAGTAGGGGCCGACAGGGGAATGGCTACACCTTC.

V usage is TRBV5-4 and J usage is TRBJ2-5; D possibly matches TRBD1 or TRBD2 (7 bases each). V was pared by 4 bases and J by 1 base, with 11 bases between. Germline V lookup: CDR1 SGHNT, CDR2 YYREEE (reference sequence). The length of the CDR3 is 14 residues. CDR3 nucleotides: TGTGCCAGCAGCCAGGGGGGGACCCAAGAGACCCAGTACTTC. Protein: CASSQGGTQETQYF.